The 32 T cell receptor beta chains below all came from one sample that was sequenced in a study of T cells in Graves' hyperthyroidism and ophthalmopathy. From RNA transcripts, TCR beta CDR3 regions were amplified. The HTBI primer set was used in a first-round RT-PCR of the TCR CDR3. TCRdb fed the multiplex PCR reads into MiXCR, producing one record per CDR3 protein. In the table there are around 690,000 distinct CDR3 sequences, around 16% of which are singletons. Sequencing was carried out using blood. These receptors all come from a man in his forties or fifties with Graves' hyperthyroidism.

The chain recombines TRBV20-1 with TRBJ2-3; tentatively, D is TRBD2 (5 bases). CDR3 size: 14 residues. Germline CDR1 is DFQATT and CDR2 is SNEGSKA (reference sequence). The V and J ends lost 2 bases and 3 bases respectively, with 12 bases between them. The CDR3 region is CSARPRGLTDTQYF. The DNA for the CDR3 is TGCAGTGCTAGACCCCGGGGTTTGACAGATACGCAGTATTTT.

The table lists this clonotype with many counts. The chain employs TRBV15 and TRBJ1-3, with D possibly matching TRBD1 (5 bases). Trimming stripped 0 bases from V and 0 bases from J, with 15 bases between. Germline V gene sequence: CDR1 LNHNV, CDR2 YYDKDF (reference sequence). CDR3 length equals 18 residues. The CDR3 region has the DNA TGTGCCACCAGCAGAGATAAAGACAGCGCCCGCTCTGGAAACACCATATATTTT. It specifies CATSRDKDSARSGNTIYF.

This clonotype appeared a few times. This rearrangement joins TRBV18 to TRBJ2-7; D gene unclear. The V end lost 3 bases, the J end lost 0 bases, and 9 bases lay between the germline ends. The CDR3 loop spans 14 amino acids. Germline V gene data show CDR1 as KGHSH and CDR2 as LQKENI. The CDR3 loop is CASSPRNRSYEQYF. CDR3 nucleotides: TGTGCCAGCTCACCGAGAAATCGCTCCTACGAGCAGTACTTC.

V and J are TRBV5-1 and TRBJ2-3, with a possible D match to TRBD1 (5 bases). In germline, CDR1 is SGHRS, CDR2 YFSETQ. Trimming stripped 7 bases from V and 6 bases from J, with 21 bases between. The CDR3 has 15 residues. The CDR3 DNA reads TGCGCCAGCTCGCCATCTGACAGAGTGGGTGATACGCAGTATTTT. The encoded protein is CASSPSDRVGDTQYF.

The J gene is TRBJ2-2, the V gene TRBV11-2; a possible D gene is TRBD1 (5 bases). The germline V and J ends were trimmed by 6 bases and 2 bases, with 10 bases remaining between them. This CDR3 is 14 amino acids long. CDR1 is SGHAT and CDR2 is FQNNGV in the germline V gene. Here the CDR3 reads CASRPDTNTGELFF. CDR3 sequence (DNA): TGTGCCAGCAGGCCGGACACTAACACCGGGGAGCTGTTTTTT.

This clonotype was counted ten times or more. The chain combines TRBV28 with TRBJ2-4; tentatively, D is TRBD2 (5 bases). Germline CDR1 and CDR2: MDHEN and SYDVKM. CDR3 length equals 17 residues. V was pared by 0 bases and J by 5 bases, with 17 bases between. The CDR3 sequence is CASSLWNTREHQNIQYF. CDR3 sequence (DNA): TGTGCCAGCAGTTTATGGAATACTAGGGAGCACCAAAACATTCAGTACTTC.

Only a few counts were recorded for this clonotype. This sequence joins TRBV10-2 and TRBJ1-1; no clear D gene. CDR1 and CDR2 (germline): WSHSY, SAAADI. The CDR3 spans 16 residues. Between the trimmed V and J ends, which lost 2 bases and 2 bases, there was a span of 15 bases. CDR3 amino acids: CASSESKVVRNTEAFF. CDR3 nucleotides: TGCGCCAGCAGTGAGAGCAAGGTGGTGCGTAACACTGAAGCTTTCTTT.

This clonotype was detected ten times or more. The genes are TRBV28 and TRBJ2-2; possibly TRBD2 for D (5 bases). This CDR3 contains 16 residues. V lost 2 bases and J lost 5, with 15 bases in between. Germline-derived CDR1 and CDR2 are MDHEN and SYDVKM. CDR3 protein: CASSLVPGLETGELFF. DNA for the CDR3: TGTGCCAGCAGTTTAGTTCCAGGACTTGAAACCGGGGAGCTGTTTTTT.

V gene TRBV9 combines with J gene TRBJ1-1, with D possibly TRBD1 on 6 matching bases. The germline V and J ends were trimmed by 4 bases and 4 bases, with 17 bases remaining between them. CDR1 SGDLS and CDR2 YYNGEE come from the germline V gene. The CDR3 length is 15 residues. CDR3 DNA sequence: TGTGCCAGCAGCTCTAGCGGGGGCGGGGGCACTGAAGCTTTCTTT. Protein: CASSSSGGGGTEAFF.

This rearrangement joins TRBV20-1 to TRBJ1-5; D possibly corresponds to TRBD1 (6 bases). The CDR3 length is 12 residues. Germline CDR1 is DFQATT and CDR2 is SNEGSKA (reference sequence). V dropped 7 bases and J dropped 1 base, with 8 bases sitting between them. CDR3 region: CSVRGSNQPQHF. The CDR3 DNA reads TGCAGTGTAAGGGGGAGCAATCAGCCCCAGCATTTT.

This clonotype showed up many times. The chain links TRBV12-3 or TRBV12-4 to TRBJ2-1, with a tentative D call TRBD1 (6 bases). Trimming took off 1 base at V and 7 bases at J, with 11 bases between the two ends. This CDR3 spans 14 amino acids. In DNA, the CDR3 is TGTGCCAGCAGTTTAGGTCAGGGGCCTAATGAGCAGTTCTTC. As protein: CASSLGQGPNEQFF.

This clonotype was found a few times. This sequence joins TRBV5-1 and TRBJ2-7; maybe TRBD2 (6 bases). Trimming took off 4 bases at V and 3 bases at J, with 14 bases between the two ends. Germline loops: CDR1 SGHRS, CDR2 YFSETQ. This CDR3 has 14 amino acids. The CDR3 reads CASSLMAGNYEQYF. Here the CDR3 DNA reads TGCGCCAGCAGCCTCATGGCGGGAAACTACGAGCAGTACTTC.

V and J are TRBV6-1 and TRBJ1-3, with 9 bases aligning to TRBD1. CDR1 and CDR2 from the germline V gene are MNHNS and SASEGT. CDR3 size: 15 residues. The V and J ends lost 3 bases and 2 bases, in that order; junction bases with no gene match: 2. CDR3 sequence: CASSDGQGTGNTIYF. The CDR3 nucleotides read TGTGCCAGCAGTGATGGACAGGGGACTGGAAACACCATATATTTT.

This clonotype came up many times. This rearrangement joins TRBV19 to TRBJ2-5; TRBD2 matches at 13 bases. V lost 1 base, J lost 2 bases, and 4 bases stayed unmatched. The CDR3 totals 17 residues. Germline loops: CDR1 LNHDA, CDR2 SQIVND (reference sequence). CDR3 sequence (DNA): TGTGCCAGTAGTATAGGGGGACTAGCGGGACGACAAGAGACCCAGTACTTC. The encoded protein is CASSIGGLAGRQETQYF.

This clonotype was detected many times. V is TRBV12-3 or TRBV12-4 and J is TRBJ2-1, with 12 bases identical to TRBD2. The CDR3 has 14 residues. The ends lost 6 bases at V and 8 bases at J; junction bases unmatched: 5. The DNA of the CDR3 is TGTGCCAGCAGGAGGACTAGCGGGACCCATGAGCAGTTCTTC. The encoded protein is CASRRTSGTHEQFF.

This clonotype was counted between two and nine times. The V and J genes are TRBV5-6 and TRBJ2-1; the match to TRBD2 covers 10 bases. The CDR3 covers 15 residues. Germline V gene data show CDR1 as SGHDT and CDR2 as YYEEEE. V lost 4 bases and J lost 3; bases outside the gene matches: 4. The CDR3 is CASSKASGSYNEQFF. CDR3 nucleotide sequence: TGTGCCAGCAGCAAAGCTAGCGGGAGCTACAATGAGCAGTTCTTC.

The chain carries TRBV27 and TRBJ1-2; no firm D call. The germline V gene encodes CDR1 MNHEY and CDR2 SMNVEV (reference sequence). Trimming cost V 7 bases and J 6 bases, with 24 bases left between them. There are 16 residues in the CDR3. The CDR3 nucleotides are TGTGCCAGCACCCAGCGCAGGAATAGCCCCCGTGATGGCTACACCTTC. Its protein product is CASTQRRNSPRDGYTF.

This clonotype has at least ten counts. V and J are TRBV27 and TRBJ2-1; 9 nucleotides agree with TRBD2. Losses at the gene ends were 1 base for V and 6 bases for J; bases not matched to a gene: 7. The germline V gene has CDR1 MNHEY and CDR2 SMNVEV (reference sequence). This CDR3 has 16 residues. In nucleotides, the CDR3 is TGTGCCAGCAGTTTATGGGCGGGAGGGGTCCGCAATGAGCAGTTCTTC. Amino acid sequence: CASSLWAGGVRNEQFF.

This clonotype has just a few counts. The J gene is TRBJ2-5, the V gene TRBV3-1; 10 nucleotides match TRBD2. The germline V gene encodes CDR1 LGHDT and CDR2 YNNKEL (reference sequence). This CDR3 is 16 amino acids long. J lost 5 bases, V lost 1 base, and 7 bases had no gene match. As DNA, the CDR3 is TGTGCCAGCAGCCAAGCGGCTAGCGGGAGTGAGGAGACCCAGTACTTC. It is translated as CASSQAASGSEETQYF.

V and J are TRBV5-1 and TRBJ2-1; 7 bases match TRBD1. This CDR3 is 15 amino acids long. With V trimmed by 1 base and J by 4 bases, 5 bases remained unmatched. The germline CDR1 and CDR2 sequences are SGHRS and YFSETQ. The CDR3 DNA is TGCGCCAGCAGCTTGAGTGGGACAGCGTACAATGAGCAGTTCTTC. It yields the protein CASSLSGTAYNEQFF.

In its sample, this clonotype was seen many times. This rearrangement joins TRBV5-6 to TRBJ2-1; 7 bases fit TRBD2. CDR1 and CDR2 from the germline V gene are SGHDT and YYEEEE. V lost 0 bases, J lost 5 bases, and 5 bases stayed unmatched. The CDR3 runs to 15 residues. The DNA of the CDR3 is TGTGCCAGCAGCTTGGAAGCGGGACCTCACAATGAGCAGTTCTTC. Amino acids: CASSLEAGPHNEQFF.

This clonotype was observed a few times. The J gene is TRBJ1-4, the V gene TRBV20-1; TRBD1 aligns across 9 bases. Germline V gives CDR1 DFQATT, CDR2 SNEGSKA (reference sequence). V was clipped by 1 base and J by 8 bases; unmatched bases: 8. The CDR3 is 15 amino acids. CDR3 bases: TGCAGTGCTAGAGGGACAGGGGCCAGACGGGAAAAACTGTTTTTT. Protein sequence: CSARGTGARREKLFF.

This clonotype has just a few counts. The chain combines TRBV11-2 with TRBJ1-3; TRBD1 is a possible D gene (6 bases). Germline V gives CDR1 SGHAT, CDR2 FQNNGV. The CDR3 covers 15 residues. Deletions cut 6 bases from V and 4 bases from J, with 16 bases between. The CDR3 sequence is CASSSPGGSGNTIYF. CDR3 nucleotide sequence: TGTGCCAGCAGTTCCCCGGGGGGCTCGGGAAACACCATATATTTT.

This clonotype was observed at least ten times. The V call is TRBV2, the J call TRBJ2-5, with D possibly being TRBD2 (5 bases). The CDR3 has 13 amino acids. Germline-derived CDR1 and CDR2 are SNHLY and FYNNEI. The V end was cut by 5 bases, the J end by 5 bases, with 12 bases between. The CDR3 DNA follows: TGTGCCAGCAGTTATACCCAGCGGGAGACCCAGTACTTC. Its protein product is CASSYTQRETQYF. The full variable domain, completed using reference TRBV2 and TRBJ2-5, is EPEVTQTPSHQVTQMGQEVILRCVPISNHLYFYWYRQILGQKVEFLVSFYNNEISEKSEIFDDQFSVERPDGSNFTLKIRSTKLEDSAMYFCASSYTQRETQYFGPGTRLLVL.

This clonotype was counted many times. This chain connects TRBV5-8 to TRBJ2-7; no definite D call. The CDR3 runs to 11 residues. The V end was cut by 0 bases, the J end by 5 bases, with 3 bases between. Germline values: CDR1 SGHTS, CDR2 YDEGEE. The CDR3 DNA follows: TGTGCCAGCAGCTTGGACCACGAGCAGTACTTC. This codes for CASSLDHEQYF.

This clonotype was seen only a few times. The chain joins TRBV20-1 to TRBJ2-1; D gene ambiguous. V lost 4 bases, J lost 3 bases, and 7 bases lay in between. Germline loops: CDR1 DFQATT, CDR2 SNEGSKA (reference sequence). This CDR3 region has 12 residues. The CDR3 here is CSANLIYNEQFF. The CDR3 DNA is TGCAGTGCTAACTTGATCTACAATGAGCAGTTCTTC.

This rearrangement joins TRBV4-3 to TRBJ2-7; D is unclear. Germline V gene lookup returns CDR1 LGHNA and CDR2 YSLEER. Trimming cost V 0 bases and J 1 base, with 13 bases left between them. The CDR3 sequence is 16 residues long. The CDR3 loop is CASSQEFWGPSYEQYF. CDR3 nucleotides: TGCGCCAGCAGCCAAGAATTCTGGGGTCCATCCTACGAGCAGTACTTC.

This chain joins TRBV3-1 and TRBJ1-4; 9 bases are shared with TRBD1. Trimming removed 5 bases from V and 6 bases from J; junction bases left unmatched: 4. CDR3 size: 14 residues. The germline V gene has CDR1 LGHDT and CDR2 YNNKEL (reference sequence). The CDR3 DNA follows: TGTGCCAGCAGCACTCGGACAGGGGATGAAAAACTGTTTTTT. Translating it yields CASSTRTGDEKLFF.

In its sample, this clonotype was seen a few times. The gene calls are TRBV20-1 and TRBJ1-5; 9 bases align to TRBD1. Germline V gives CDR1 DFQATT, CDR2 SNEGSKA (reference sequence). The J segment lost 5 bases and the V segment lost 5 bases, leaving 7 bases of the junction unmatched. The CDR3 totals 14 residues. The CDR3 is CSAEDRGDYQPQHF. In nucleotides, the CDR3 is TGCAGTGCTGAGGACAGGGGAGATTATCAGCCCCAGCATTTT.

The chain joins TRBV4-2 to TRBJ2-7; the D is unclear. From germline, CDR1 is LGHNA and CDR2 YNFKEQ. The germline V and J ends were trimmed by 3 bases and 0 bases, with 12 bases remaining between them. The CDR3 has 15 amino acids. This CDR3 is CASSHAPGTSYEQYF. The CDR3, as DNA: TGTGCCAGCAGCCACGCCCCAGGAACCTCCTACGAGCAGTACTTC.

This clonotype was recorded at least ten times. The V call is TRBV12-3 or TRBV12-4, the J call TRBJ1-1, with unresolved D. The germline V and J ends were trimmed by 7 bases and 8 bases, with 14 bases remaining between them. The CDR3 is made up of 12 amino acids. DNA of the CDR3: TGTGCCAGCACCTACGACACGGGCGAAGCTTTCTTT. It translates to CASTYDTGEAFF.

This clonotype was recorded many times. This chain connects TRBV7-8 to TRBJ2-2; no clear D gene. CDR3 length: 15 residues. V dropped 3 bases and J dropped 4 bases, with 12 bases sitting between them. Germline V gives CDR1 SGHVS, CDR2 FQNEAQ. The CDR3 spells CASSFLGLSTGELFF. DNA for the CDR3: TGTGCCAGCAGCTTTCTGGGTTTGAGCACCGGGGAGCTGTTTTTT.